This T cell receptor (beta chain) appears in the sequencing data of a study of blood T cells in healthy people across ages. The study, taken as a whole, reports: TCR beta diversity per million T cells fell roughly linearly with age.

This clonotype has a handful of counts. The antigen is not known. The use of a sample-barcoded 5' primer and a J-beta primer mix characterized a second PCR of 7 to 11 cycles. TCRdb reprocessed the 5' RACE reads with MiXCR, giving one entry per CDR3 protein. The table records almost 1 million distinct CDR3 sequences, roughly 50% of them present only once. The receptor's source is a woman aged 60 to 75 in good health. The specimen was blood.

CDR3 loop: CSVEGLGTGDTQYF. The CDR3 DNA reads as TGCAGCGTTGAGGGACTCGGGACGGGAGATACGCAGTATTTT. This chain connects TRBV29-1 to TRBJ2-3, with a weak D call TRBD2 (6 bases). Germline CDR1 is SQVTM and CDR2 is ANQGSEA. Deletions cut 3 bases from V and 5 bases from J, with 15 bases between. The CDR3 covers 14 residues.